Described below is a single TCR delta chain sequence and its context. There are a few counts of this clone. It lacks a known antigen. A read error is likely here: a far larger clone is one base away. The library was generated by 5' RACE. The RNeasy Micro Kit was used to extract RNA from approximately 10,000 sorted cells per sample. Libraries were built by template-switch reverse transcription followed by PCR amplification of the CDR3gamma and CDR3delta regions. Sequencing of the amplicons was done on an Illumina MiSeq with the V2 300 kit, which yielded 150 bp paired-end reads. Turning to the authors' computational methods: Read quality was checked with FastQC version 0.11.8. MiXCR version 3.0.3 was used to build CDR3 sequences by aligning reads to GenBank TRG or TRD reference genes. MiXCR was run with default parameters, except that TRDD assembly used 3 consecutive nucleotides instead of 5. Repertoire analyses, including normalized Shannon-Wiener diversity, clonotype tracking and multidimensional scaling, used VDJtools version 1.2.1 with default settings. Out-of-frame CDR3 sequences and those containing stop codons were excluded from analysis. Identical DNA sequences were merged into single rows after TCRdb reprocessed the public reads with CATT. These V and J calls are TCRdb output, not the study's own analysis. This sample holds 190 or so delta-chain clones; 39% were observed only once. The leading ten clones occupy approximately 85% of the sample.

The germline V gene yields GEAIGNYY for CDR1 and EKD for CDR2. The CDR3 runs 21 amino acids, cysteine and phenylalanine included. Only the CDR3 portion is preserved as DNA: 63 bases, with reading frame beginning at the first base. V loses 0 bases at its end and J loses 1 base; junction bases beyond the gene matches: 20. This sample is part of a study of in vitro expanded adult blood gammadelta T cells (dated by TCRdb to the early 2020s). Regarding the complete study: Sort purity ranged from around 96% to 100% Vgamma9Vdelta2 cells among T cells. Three subjects were included in the TCR repertoire analysis. The study compared the TCR repertoire of Vgamma9Vdelta2 T cells expanded in vitro with a mistletoe-extract drug against those expanded with HMBPP or zoledronate. Cells from each donor were stimulated separately with HMBPP, zoledronate or AbnobaViscum P, and the TRG and TRD CDR3 repertoires were sequenced for each condition. Beyond this particular receptor, the publication reports: The TRDV2 repertoire shared between treatments was private to each donor, and multidimensional scaling clustered TRD repertoires by subject rather than stimulant. CDR3 length, diversity and J usage of AbnobaViscum P-expanded Vgamma9Vdelta2 repertoires were found to be similar to those of HMBPP- and zoledronate-expanded repertoires, which suggested a polyclonal response. All repertoires were derived from in vitro expanded cultures of healthy donor cells rather than from mistletoe-treated patients. Top TRGV9 CDR3 clonotypes were largely public, being shared across donors and across all three stimulation conditions.

The sample's treatment or condition, from its label and the paper: microbial phosphoantigen (E)-4-hydroxy-3-methyl-but-2-enyl pyrophosphate, around 10 nM. Following expansion, live CD3+ TCRgammadelta+ Vgamma9+ Vdelta2+ T cells were FACS-sorted using a FACS Aria III. Before expansion, PBMC received a one-day pulse of 10 nM HMBPP and were then washed three times. The cultures were expanded for around 15 days, and IL-2 was added again every 3 to 4 days. Once the one-day stimulant pulse was over, the cells were washed three times and then cultured in medium that contained about 91 U/mL IL-2. Before culture, peripheral blood mononuclear cells were isolated by Lymphoprep gradient centrifugation and frozen in liquid nitrogen.

Recombination linked TRDV2 to TRDJ1, with 9 junctional bases fitting TRDD3. TCRdb records no J gene; here it was assigned by comparing the DNA to germline. This material consisted of gamma-delta T cells from peripheral blood expanded in culture, taken from an in vitro culture stimulated with HMBPP. This sequence originates from an adult in good health. The CDR3 has the sequence CACDTVYVSSGGCRGTDKLIF. The DNA is TGTGCCTGTGACACCGTTTACGTCTCGTCTGGGGGATGCCGTGGCACCGATAAACTCATCTTT.